This T cell receptor (beta chain) derives from a study of cytomegalovirus exposure and HLA in healthy donors. Losses at the gene ends were 3 bases for V and 5 bases for J; bases not matched to a gene: 13. This CDR3 is 19 amino acids long. The V gene's germline CDR1 is SGDLS and CDR2 YYNGEE. Sequencing was performed with immunoSEQ multiplex PCR; in TCRdb, only in-frame clones are kept and a portion is missing. Of around 60,000 clones detected, roughly 95% appear once; the ten largest clones hold 5.5% to 7.5%. This clone has a single count. The sequence was obtained from a woman under 30 in good health and CMV-seropositive. The sequencing sample was made of PBMCs. The chain joins TRBV9 to TRBJ2-2, with 13 nucleotides matching TRBD2. The CDR3 sequence: CASSARLAGGRSLTGELFF. In DNA, the CDR3 is TGTGCCAGCAGCGCCCGACTAGCGGGGGGACGTAGTTTGACCGGGGAGCTGTTTTTT.